Listed below are T cell receptor beta chains from one sample, sequenced in a study. TCRdb analysed the 5' RACE reads with MiXCR anew, one entry per CDR3 protein. The sample contains approximately 10,000 distinct CDR3 sequences, 40% to 55% of which appear only once. Sequenced material: Tregs sorted from a lymph node. The receptors were gathered from a female donor with breast cancer. Each CDR3 is given with its conserved first and last residue. A D gene is named only where the DNA matches it firmly. Clone size is not always given. Where it is, it says once, few, many or a class for expanded clones.

J gene: TRBJ1-2; clone size: medium-sized; D gene: -; V gene: TRBV12-3/TRBV12-4; CDR3 DNA: TGTGCCAGCAGGTCCAACCCGGGCCTCGGGAGCACCTTC; CDR3 protein: CASRSNPGLGSTF
J gene: TRBJ1-5; clone size: -; D gene: TRBD1; V gene: TRBV27; CDR3 DNA: TGTGCCAGCAGCCCAGGGGGCGGGAGCAATCAGCCCCAGCATTTT; CDR3 protein: CASSPGGGSNQPQHF
J gene: TRBJ2-5; clone size: few; D gene: -; V gene: TRBV7-8; CDR3 DNA: TGTGCCAGCAGCCAAAAAGAGACCCAGTACTTC; CDR3 protein: CASSQKETQYF
J gene: TRBJ2-1; clone size: few; D gene: -; V gene: TRBV6-5; CDR3 DNA: TGTGCCAGCAGGATTAACGGTAATTCGAACAATGAGCAGTTCTTC; CDR3 protein: CASRINGNSNNEQFF
J gene: TRBJ1-6; clone size: -; D gene: -; V gene: TRBV6-5; CDR3 DNA: TGTGCCAGCACCAACCCGTCCCACCGGGATGCACCCCTCCACTTT; CDR3 protein: CASTNPSHRDAPLHF
J gene: TRBJ2-1; clone size: -; D gene: TRBD1; V gene: TRBV29-1; CDR3 DNA: TGCAGCGTGGGACAGGGGGCGAGCAATGAGCAGTTCTTC; CDR3 protein: CSVGQGASNEQFF
J gene: TRBJ2-7; clone size: few; D gene: -; V gene: TRBV18; CDR3 DNA: TGTGCCAGCTCACGCCCGACAATCCCGGACGAGCAGTACTTC; CDR3 protein: CASSRPTIPDEQYF
J gene: TRBJ2-7; clone size: -; D gene: -; V gene: TRBV20-1; CDR3 DNA: TGCAGTGCCCCGGACGGTATCCGGTACGAGCAGTACTTC; CDR3 protein: CSAPDGIRYEQYF
J gene: TRBJ2-5; clone size: -; D gene: TRBD2; V gene: TRBV4-1; CDR3 DNA: TGCGCCAGCAGCCAATTACTAGCGGGGGCCCGCCAAGAGACCCAGTACTTC; CDR3 protein: CASSQLLAGARQETQYF
J gene: TRBJ2-2; clone size: few; D gene: TRBD2; V gene: TRBV4-1; CDR3 DNA: TGCGCCAGCAGCCATACCGGGGGGACGAACACCGGGGAGCTGTTTTTT; CDR3 protein: CASSHTGGTNTGELFF
J gene: TRBJ2-1; clone size: -; D gene: -; V gene: TRBV6-5; CDR3 DNA: TGTGCCAGCAGTTACTCGGGAGGGGGCTACAATGAGCAGTTCTTC; CDR3 protein: CASSYSGGGYNEQFF
J gene: TRBJ1-6; clone size: few; D gene: TRBD1; V gene: TRBV4-1; CDR3 DNA: TGCGCCAGCAGCCCCGGGACAGCCAATTCACCCCTCCACTTT; CDR3 protein: CASSPGTANSPLHF
J gene: TRBJ2-7; clone size: few; D gene: -; V gene: TRBV29-1; CDR3 DNA: TGCAGCGTTGAAGTTTCGTGGGGGACCTACGAGCAGTACTTC; CDR3 protein: CSVEVSWGTYEQYF
J gene: TRBJ2-3; clone size: few; D gene: -; V gene: TRBV30; CDR3 DNA: TGTGCCTGGAGCACAGATACGCAGTATTTT; CDR3 protein: CAWSTDTQYF
J gene: TRBJ1-1; clone size: -; D gene: -; V gene: TRBV5-6; CDR3 DNA: TGTGCCAGCAGCTTTGGACACACTGAAGCTTTCTTT; CDR3 protein: CASSFGHTEAFF
J gene: TRBJ2-7; clone size: few; D gene: TRBD1; V gene: TRBV12-3/TRBV12-4; CDR3 DNA: TGTGCCAGCAGCCCGAACAGGGGTTCCTACGAGCAGTACTTC; CDR3 protein: CASSPNRGSYEQYF
J gene: TRBJ2-1; clone size: -; D gene: TRBD2; V gene: TRBV29-1; CDR3 DNA: TGCAGCGCGGGACTAGCGGGAACCTACGAGCAGTTCTTC; CDR3 protein: CSAGLAGTYEQFF
J gene: TRBJ2-1; clone size: -; D gene: -; V gene: TRBV7-9; CDR3 DNA: TGTGCCAGCAGCTTATCTGGGAACAATGAGCAGTTCTTC; CDR3 protein: CASSLSGNNEQFF